One and the same sample provided the 7 T cell receptor beta chains below, sequenced in a study of blood T cell repertoires in COVID-19. Profiling relied on immunoSEQ multiplex PCR, and the TCRdb table lists in-frame clones only, not all of them. The sample carries about 120,000 clones, over 75% recorded once. The specimen sequenced was peripheral blood. The receptors originated from a woman aged 70 to 79 with acute or convalescent COVID-19.

This clone appeared a few times. This chain joins TRBV6-1 and TRBJ2-7; D possibly corresponds to TRBD2 (5 bases). The CDR3 is made up of 15 amino acids. Germline assignment: CDR1 MNHNS and CDR2 SASEGT. The V and J ends lost 1 base and 1 base respectively, with 11 bases between them. CDR3 loop: CASSEGLLTSYEQYF. The CDR3 DNA reads TGTGCCAGCAGTGAAGGACTACTCACTTCCTACGAGCAGTACTTC.

This chain connects TRBV11-3 to TRBJ2-7, with 10 nucleotides matching TRBD2. This CDR3 has 13 residues. Per the germline V gene, CDR1 is SGHNT and CDR2 is YENEEA. J lost 6 bases, V lost 1 base, and 0 bases had no gene match. DNA for the CDR3: TGTGCCAGCAGCTTAGTAGCGGGGGGCGAGCAGTACGTC. Translation: CASSLVAGGEQYV.

The chain uses TRBV5-8 and TRBJ2-7, with TRBD1 identical over 9 bases. This CDR3 region has 13 residues. Losses at the gene ends were 4 bases for V and 2 bases for J; bases not matched to a gene: 1. Germline CDR1 and CDR2: SGHTS and YDEGEE. The CDR3 spells CASSRDRAYEQYV. The CDR3 nucleotides read TGTGCCAGCAGCCGGGACAGGGCCTACGAGCAGTACGTC.

This clone has a handful of counts. The chain joins TRBV5-1 to TRBJ1-1; D gene ambiguous. Deletions cut 0 bases from V and 4 bases from J, with 4 bases between. Germline CDR1 reads SGHRS; CDR2 reads YFSETQ. The CDR3 contains 12 residues. CDR3 sequence: CASSLDGTEAFF. CDR3 nucleotide sequence: TGCGCCAGCAGCTTGGACGGCACTGAAGCTTTCTTT.

This clone was picked up one time. V and J are TRBV7-2 and TRBJ2-6; D is perhaps TRBD1 (6 bases). The CDR3 covers 16 residues. V lost 5 bases and J lost 0, with 11 bases in between. Per germline, CDR1 SGHTA and CDR2 FQGNSA. The CDR3 bases are TGTGCCAGCAGCCGTGGACAGTACTCTGGGGCCAACGTCCTGACTTTC. Translating it yields CASSRGQYSGANVLTF.

This chain connects TRBV6-6 to TRBJ1-2, with 9 bases lining up with TRBD1. This CDR3 region has 15 residues. Germline trimming cut 4 bases from V and 3 bases from J; bases unmatched to any gene: 6. Looked up from germline, CDR1 is MNHNY and CDR2 is SVGAGI (reference sequence). This chain's CDR3 is CASSSPGQGYYGYTF. The CDR3 coding sequence is TGTGCCAGCAGTTCTCCGGGACAGGGTTACTATGGCTACACCTTC.

The V gene is TRBV6-2 or TRBV6-3, the J gene TRBJ1-5; TRBD1 matches 7 bases. The CDR3 contains 17 residues. V lost 0 bases, J lost 0 bases, and 5 bases stayed unmatched. The germline CDR1 and CDR2 sequences are MNHEY and SVGEGT. CDR3 DNA sequence: TGTGCCAGCAGTTACTCTTCGGGGACAGTTAGCAATCAGCCCCAGCATTTT. This gives the protein CASSYSSGTVSNQPQHF.